These 21 T cell receptor beta chains originate from one sample sequenced in a study of shared clonotypes between healthy human individuals. Only CD45RO-negative cells positively selected for CCR7 counted as naive CD8 cells, so terminally differentiated effector memory CD45RA+ cells were excluded. Generated by immunoSEQ multiplex PCR, the TCRdb table keeps only in-frame clones and is missing some. The sample yields around 2.1 million clones, roughly 91% seen once. The sequencing input was naive CD8+ T cells from PBMCs. The receptors were gathered from a man aged 18 to 30 in good health. Some clones in this sample may be carry-over from other donors' samples.

V and J are TRBV29-1 and TRBJ2-7; D not certain. The V and J ends lost 1 base and 2 bases respectively, with 9 bases between them. This CDR3 spans 13 amino acids. In germline, CDR1 is SQVTM, CDR2 ANQGSEA. For the CDR3, the DNA is TGCAGCGTTGAAGTCGGGTCCCCCTACGAGCAGTACTTC. It specifies CSVEVGSPYEQYF.

The chain joins TRBV11-3 to TRBJ2-7, with TRBD1 matching over 8 bases. Unmatched junction bases numbered 12, after V lost 5 bases and J lost 6 bases. The V gene's germline CDR1 is SGHNT and CDR2 YENEEA. CDR3 length: 15 residues. The CDR3 region has the DNA TGTGCCAGCAGCACACCGGACAGGGTTGCCCTCGAGCAGTACTTC. It specifies CASSTPDRVALEQYF.

This chain connects TRBV28 to TRBJ2-7, with 10 bases matching TRBD1. Germline V gene data show CDR1 as MDHEN and CDR2 as SYDVKM. The junction had 7 bases not matched to a gene; V was cut back by 8 bases and J by 3 bases. This CDR3 is 14 amino acids long. In DNA, the CDR3 is TGTGCCAGCGGGGTGACAGGGGGCGGCTACGAGCAGTACTTC. Its protein product is CASGVTGGGYEQYF.

V and J are TRBV28 and TRBJ2-7; no reliable D call. The CDR3 loop spans 13 amino acids. CDR1 and CDR2 (germline): MDHEN, SYDVKM. The germline V and J ends were trimmed by 7 bases and 1 base, with 11 bases remaining between them. The CDR3 sequence is CASIPTRSYEQYF. Here the CDR3 DNA reads TGTGCCAGCATCCCGACAAGGTCCTACGAGCAGTACTTC.

The chain recombines TRBV13 with TRBJ1-2, with D possibly TRBD1 on 5 matching bases. Deletions cut 5 bases from V and 7 bases from J, with 23 bases between. From germline, CDR1 is PRHDT and CDR2 FYEKMQ (reference sequence). The CDR3 has 16 residues. The CDR3 loop is CASSIRGSFLGGGYTF. Here the CDR3 DNA reads TGTGCCAGCAGCATACGGGGGTCATTCCTGGGCGGTGGCTACACCTTC.

This clone was recorded only once. This sequence joins TRBV7-2 and TRBJ1-5; D gene ambiguous. CDR1 is SGHTA, CDR2 FQGNSA, per germline. The V gene lost 5 bases and the J gene lost 6 bases, with 14 bases spanning the gap. The CDR3 is 14 amino acids. The CDR3 sequence is CASSLDRGSQPQHF. CDR3 coding DNA: TGTGCCAGCAGCCTCGACCGGGGAAGTCAGCCCCAGCATTTT. The full variable domain, its missing parts supplied by reference TRBV7-2 and TRBJ1-5, is GAGVSQSPSNKVTEKGKDVELRCDPISGHTALYWYRQSLGQGLEFLIYFQGNSAPDKSGLPSDRFSAERTGGSVSTLTIQRTQQEDSAVYLCASSLDRGSQPQHFGDGTRLSIL.

This chain joins TRBV5-1 and TRBJ2-7, with a weak D call TRBD1 (5 bases). V was pared by 7 bases and J by 4 bases, with 12 bases between. This CDR3 comprises 12 residues. The V gene's germline CDR1 is SGHRS and CDR2 YFSETQ. The CDR3 region has the DNA TGCGCCAGCGGAACAGGCCCTTACGAGCAGTACTTC. The encoded protein is CASGTGPYEQYF.

This rearrangement joins TRBV7-8 to TRBJ2-7; D unresolved. The CDR3 extends over 15 amino acids. Germline lookup yields CDR1 SGHVS and CDR2 FQNEAQ. V gave up 0 bases and J gave up 0 bases, with 9 bases separating them. CDR3 bases: TGTGCCAGCAGCTTAGCGTTGGGCAGCTCCTACGAGCAGTACTTC. Encoded protein: CASSLALGSSYEQYF.

CDR3 region: CASSPDRDWDGYTF. The CDR3 DNA sequence: TGTGCCAGCAGTCCCGACAGGGACTGGGATGGCTACACCTTC. This chain uses TRBV6-5 with TRBJ1-2; TRBD1 matches 7 bases. V lost 5 bases to trimming and J lost 6 bases; unmatched junction nucleotides: 9. Looked up from germline, CDR1 is MNHEY and CDR2 is SVGAGI. This CDR3 contains 14 residues.

The J gene is TRBJ1-2, the V gene TRBV27; weak D call: TRBD1 (6 bases). Germline lookup yields CDR1 MNHEY and CDR2 SMNVEV (reference sequence). This CDR3 is built from 14 residues. V was cut by 4 bases and J by 4 bases, with 13 bases left in between. CDR3 sequence (DNA): TGTGCCAGCAGTTCAGGACCGACAGGCTATGGCTACACCTTC. Translation: CASSSGPTGYGYTF.

V gene TRBV27 combines with J gene TRBJ2-1; D possibly corresponds to TRBD2 (5 bases). This CDR3 is built from 16 residues. With 3 bases removed from V and 0 bases from J, the gap between germline ends came to 12 bases. Per germline, CDR1 MNHEY and CDR2 SMNVEV (reference sequence). The chain's CDR3 is CASSLERPSSYNEQFF. The CDR3 DNA follows: TGTGCCAGCAGTTTGGAGCGGCCCAGCTCCTACAATGAGCAGTTCTTC.

This clone occurred once. This rearrangement joins TRBV27 to TRBJ2-7; D is tentatively TRBD1 or TRBD2 (5 bases each). V was pared by 6 bases and J by 1 base, with 13 bases between. Per germline, CDR1 MNHEY and CDR2 SMNVEV (reference sequence). The CDR3 covers 14 residues. The DNA for the CDR3 is TGTGCCAGCAGAATCGGGGCCCAGTCCTACGAGCAGTACTTC. It yields the protein CASRIGAQSYEQYF.

This chain links TRBV7-6 with TRBJ1-1; D not certain. The CDR3 runs to 13 residues. The germline gives CDR1 SGHVS, CDR2 FNYEAQ. The ends were cut back, 4 bases at V and 6 bases at J, with 12 bases in the middle. For the CDR3, the DNA is TGTGCCAGCAGCTCTCCCCCGTACTCTGAAGCTTTCTTT. Protein product: CASSSPPYSEAFF.

CDR3 bases: TGTGCCAGTAGCTACGGCGGAGCGGGAGGGCCATCCTACAATGAGCAGTTCTTC. This encodes CASSYGGAGGPSYNEQFF. The gene calls are TRBV25-1 and TRBJ2-1; 10 bases are a match to TRBD2. The CDR3 has 18 residues. The germline gives CDR1 MGHDK, CDR2 SYGVNS. With 9 bases clipped from V and 1 base from J, the junction kept 15 bases outside the gene matches.

The genes are TRBV7-9 and TRBJ2-1; 8 bases fit TRBD1. Per the germline V gene, CDR1 is SEHNR and CDR2 is FQNEAQ (reference sequence). This CDR3 is 13 amino acids long. V was clipped by 4 bases and J by 9 bases; unmatched bases: 5. The CDR3, as DNA: TGTGCCAGCAGCTCGGACAGGGCGGGTGAGCAGTTCTTC. Translating it yields CASSSDRAGEQFF. Combining the CDR3 with reference TRBV7-9 and TRBJ2-1 gives the whole variable domain DTGVSQNPRHKITKRGQNVTFRCDPISEHNRLYWYRQTLGQGPEFLTYFQNEAQLEKSRLLSDRFSAERPKGSFSTLEIQRTEQGDSAMYLCASSSDRAGEQFFGPGTRLTVL.

J is TRBJ1-1 and V is TRBV6-1; D call uncertain. Germline V gene data show CDR1 as MNHNS and CDR2 as SASEGT. This CDR3 comprises 15 residues. Trimming took off 8 bases at V and 1 base at J, with 17 bases between the two ends. CDR3 sequence: CASRARDFKNTEAFF. For the CDR3, the DNA is TGTGCCAGCCGGGCTAGGGATTTTAAGAACACTGAAGCTTTCTTT.

The chain employs TRBV6-1 and TRBJ2-3; 14 bases fit TRBD2. Trimming at V came to 4 bases and at J to 5 bases, leaving 14 bases not matched to a gene. CDR1 and CDR2 from the germline V gene are MNHNS and SASEGT. The CDR3 runs to 19 residues. The CDR3 DNA follows: TGTGCCAGCAGTGCCGGACTAGCGGGAGGCCTCTACCGGGGAGATACGCAGTATTTT. Encoded protein: CASSAGLAGGLYRGDTQYF.

The genes are TRBV5-8 and TRBJ2-1, with 8 nucleotides matching TRBD1. Unmatched junction bases numbered 4, after V lost 5 bases and J lost 3 bases. CDR1 is SGHTS and CDR2 is YDEGEE in the germline V gene. The CDR3 consists of 14 residues. This CDR3 reads CASSHRGVYNEQFF. The CDR3 DNA reads as TGTGCCAGCAGTCACAGGGGGGTCTACAATGAGCAGTTCTTC.

This chain links TRBV5-6 with TRBJ2-5; 7 bases agree with TRBD1. CDR1 and CDR2 (germline): SGHDT, YYEEEE. The CDR3 sequence is 13 residues long. V lost 4 bases to trimming and J lost 5 bases; unmatched junction nucleotides: 5. CDR3 region: CASSGTGVETQYF. CDR3 in DNA: TGTGCCAGCAGCGGAACAGGGGTCGAGACCCAGTACTTC.

This chain connects TRBV6-5 to TRBJ1-1; 8 bases agree with TRBD1. The germline gives CDR1 MNHEY, CDR2 SVGAGI. After removal of 6 bases from V and 1 base from J, the junction contained 7 bases not matched to a gene. This CDR3 comprises 15 residues. CDR3 loop: CASSQYRGRNTEAFF. CDR3 DNA: TGTGCCAGCAGCCAATACAGGGGGAGGAACACTGAAGCTTTCTTT.

In nucleotides, the CDR3 is TGTGCCAGCAGAAGAGGGACTTTTGGCTACACCTTC. The encoded protein is CASRRGTFGYTF. The chain joins TRBV7-9 to TRBJ1-2, with D tentatively TRBD1 (5 bases). The CDR3 totals 12 residues. From germline, CDR1 is SEHNR and CDR2 FQNEAQ (reference sequence). The germline V and J ends were trimmed by 6 bases and 7 bases, with 12 bases remaining between them.